The clone carrying this T cell receptor beta chain has a count of ten or more. The source of the sample is a study of T cells in Graves' hyperthyroidism and ophthalmopathy. The CDR3 length is 17 residues. V was pared by 7 bases and J by 1 base, with 22 bases between. Germline assignment: CDR1 MNHEY and CDR2 SMNVEV (reference sequence). The CDR3 regions of TCR beta were amplified from RNA transcripts. Primed by the HTBI set, a first-round RT-PCR was run on the TCR CDR3. From the multiplex PCR reads, TCRdb called clonotypes with MiXCR, one entry per CDR3 protein. Of roughly 630,000 distinct CDR3 sequences in the sample, roughly 14% were seen once. Patients having uncontrolled infection, another autoimmune disease, pregnancy or lactation were not included. The diagnoses drew upon clinical symptoms, serum thyroxine and TRAb, thyroid ultrasound and orbital computed tomography.

The chain is built from TRBV27 and TRBJ1-1, with D hard to call. This sequence originates from a woman in her twenties or thirties with Graves' hyperthyroidism. The sequenced sample was blood. This CDR3 is CASMVRGNFFPNTEAFF. CDR3 DNA sequence: TGTGCCAGCATGGTACGAGGAAACTTCTTCCCGAACACTGAAGCTTTCTTT.